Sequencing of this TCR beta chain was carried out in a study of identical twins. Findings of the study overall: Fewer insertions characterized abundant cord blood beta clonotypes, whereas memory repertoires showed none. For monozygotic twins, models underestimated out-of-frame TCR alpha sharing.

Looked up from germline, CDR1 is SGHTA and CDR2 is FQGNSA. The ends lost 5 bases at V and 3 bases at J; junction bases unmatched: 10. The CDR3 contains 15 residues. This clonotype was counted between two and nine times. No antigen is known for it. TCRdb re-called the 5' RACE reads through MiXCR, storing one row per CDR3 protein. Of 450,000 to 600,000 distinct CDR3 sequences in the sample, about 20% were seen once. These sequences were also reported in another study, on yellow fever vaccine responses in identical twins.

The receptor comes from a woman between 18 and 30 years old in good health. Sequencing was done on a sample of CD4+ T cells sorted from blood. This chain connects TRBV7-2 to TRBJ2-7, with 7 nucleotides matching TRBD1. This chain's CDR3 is CASSNRQGRVYEQYF. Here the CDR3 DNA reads TGTGCCAGCAGCAACAGACAGGGAAGGGTCTACGAGCAGTACTTC.